Following are 21 T cell receptor beta chains from one sample sequenced in a study of shared clonotypes between healthy human individuals. As defined, naive CD8 cells were CD45RO-negative and positively selected for CCR7, with terminally differentiated effector memory CD45RA+ cells excluded. Profiled with immunoSEQ multiplex PCR; TCRdb holds only in-frame clones, not every one. The repertoire consists of just over 2,000,000 clones, with about 95% occurring once and the leading ten covering more than 0.95%. The sequenced sample consisted of naive CD8+ T cells sorted from blood. Receptors originate from a man between 18 and 29 years old in good health.

CDR3 loop: CASSYYGTGSEQYF. The CDR3 DNA reads as TGTGCCAGCAGTTACTACGGTACAGGGAGCGAGCAGTACTTC. The chain carries TRBV6-5 and TRBJ2-5; tentatively, D is TRBD1 (6 bases). The end of the DNA is better explained by TRBJ2-7, so the J call may be wrong. Germline V gene data show CDR1 as MNHEY and CDR2 as SVGAGI. This CDR3 contains 14 residues.

The V gene is TRBV2, the J gene TRBJ2-5; D remains ambiguous. V was trimmed by 3 bases and J by 4 bases, leaving 3 bases between them. CDR1 and CDR2 (germline): SNHLY, FYNNEI. There are 11 residues in the CDR3. CDR3 nucleotide sequence: TGTGCCAGCAGTGATGTAGAGACCCAGTACTTC. It encodes CASSDVETQYF.

This chain connects TRBV4-2 to TRBJ2-7; tentatively, D is TRBD2 (5 bases). Germline CDR1 is LGHNA and CDR2 is YNFKEQ. This CDR3 has 15 amino acids. V lost 4 bases and J 2 bases, leaving 15 bases between the germline ends. In DNA, the CDR3 is TGTGCCAGCAGCCCCTTAGCGCCCACACCCTACGAGCAGTACTTC. Translating gives CASSPLAPTPYEQYF.

The rearrangement uses TRBV4-3 and TRBJ1-1; 12 bases are a match to TRBD1. CDR3 length equals 16 residues. Losses at the gene ends were 4 bases for V and 7 bases for J; bases not matched to a gene: 10. In germline, CDR1 is LGHNA, CDR2 YSLEER. The CDR3 here is CASSRGAGTGGGEAFF. Written as DNA, the CDR3 is TGCGCCAGCAGCCGAGGCGCCGGGACAGGGGGCGGTGAAGCTTTCTTT.

The gene calls are TRBV5-4 and TRBJ2-3, with 11 nucleotides matching TRBD1. V gave up 9 bases and J gave up 3 bases; unmatched junction bases: 3. This CDR3 is built from 13 residues. Germline CDR1 SGHNT, CDR2 YYREEE (reference sequence). The CDR3 DNA is TGTGCCAACCGGGACAGGGGGACAGATACGCAGTATTTT. Protein: CANRDRGTDTQYF.

J is TRBJ1-1 and V is TRBV6-5; TRBD1 is a possible D gene (5 bases). The ends were cut back, 10 bases at V and 3 bases at J, with 18 bases in the middle. The CDR3 length is 14 residues. CDR1 MNHEY and CDR2 SVGAGI come from the germline V gene. As DNA, the CDR3 is TGTGCCACCGACGGTGGGGGAAGGGACACTGAAGCTTTCTTT. This codes for CATDGGGRDTEAFF.

The chain employs TRBV30 and TRBJ2-7, with 7 bases lining up with TRBD2. CDR3 length: 13 amino acids. Germline assignment: CDR1 GTSNPN and CDR2 SVGIG (reference sequence). The J segment lost 5 bases and the V segment lost 2 bases, leaving 6 bases of the junction unmatched. CDR3 coding DNA: TGTGCCTGGAGTTTTGGAGGGAGGGACGAGCAGTACTTC. It encodes CAWSFGGRDEQYF.

The chain couples TRBV10-1 to TRBJ1-2; tentative D call: TRBD1 (6 bases). V lost 9 bases and J lost 7, with 15 bases in between. The CDR3 extends over 12 amino acids. Germline CDR1 and CDR2: WNHNN and SYGVQD (reference sequence). The CDR3 DNA reads as TGCGCCAGAAACAGGGTGGTGGGTGGCTACACCTTC. It translates to CARNRVVGGYTF.

The rearrangement joins TRBV7-9 to TRBJ2-7; 9 nucleotides align to TRBD1. V gave up 5 bases and J gave up 3 bases; unmatched junction bases: 11. This CDR3 has 16 amino acids. Germline lookup yields CDR1 SEHNR and CDR2 FQNEAQ (reference sequence). The CDR3 loop is CASSDSRGTGIYEQYF. The DNA of the CDR3 is TGTGCCAGCAGCGACTCCCGCGGGACAGGGATCTACGAGCAGTACTTC.

V gene TRBV4-3 combines with J gene TRBJ2-7; TRBD2 matches 11 bases. Germline V gives CDR1 LGHNA, CDR2 YSLEER. Trimming at V came to 5 bases and at J to 3 bases, leaving 3 bases not matched to a gene. The CDR3 spans 14 residues. The CDR3 loop reads CASSAGLAGYEQYF. CDR3 DNA sequence: TGCGCCAGCAGCGCTGGACTAGCGGGCTACGAGCAGTACTTC.

The table lists this clone with a count of one. The gene calls are TRBV7-8 and TRBJ2-1; D is unresolved. Germline V gene lookup returns CDR1 SGHVS and CDR2 FQNEAQ. This CDR3 comprises 15 residues. The V end was cut by 1 base, the J end by 1 base, with 8 bases between. CDR3 bases: TGTGCCAGCAGCTTAGACGGTAATTCCTACAATGAGCAGTTCTTC. This sequence encodes CASSLDGNSYNEQFF. Combining the CDR3 with reference TRBV7-8 and TRBJ2-1 gives the whole variable domain GAGVSQSPRYKVAKRGQDVALRCDPISGHVSLFWYQQALGQGPEFLTYFQNEAQLDKSGLPSDRFFAERPEGSVSTLKIQRTQQEDSAVYLCASSLDGNSYNEQFFGPGTRLTVL.

V is TRBV5-4 and J is TRBJ2-2; 8 positions match TRBD1. J gave up 4 bases and V 5 bases, and 7 bases lay outside the gene matches. The CDR3 extends over 15 amino acids. Germline values: CDR1 SGHNT, CDR2 YYREEE (reference sequence). The CDR3 protein is CASRFTGGSTGELFF. The CDR3, as DNA: TGTGCCAGCAGATTTACAGGGGGTAGCACCGGGGAGCTGTTTTTT.

The chain uses TRBV19 and TRBJ1-5; no reliable D call. Trimming stripped 0 bases from V and 5 bases from J, with 14 bases between. This CDR3 is built from 16 residues. The germline gives CDR1 LNHDA, CDR2 SQIVND (reference sequence). This chain's CDR3 is CASSIDPGAPYQPQHF. The CDR3 DNA reads TGTGCCAGTAGTATAGACCCTGGCGCACCATATCAGCCCCAGCATTTT.

The chain has TRBV19 and TRBJ1-2, with a tentative D call TRBD1 (6 bases). Germline-derived CDR1 and CDR2 are LNHDA and SQIVND (reference sequence). V lost 5 bases and J 4 bases, leaving 17 bases between the germline ends. The CDR3 totals 15 residues. In DNA form, the CDR3 reads TGTGCCAGTAGTGTATTATGGGGGCCCCTCTATGGCTACACCTTC. Translation: CASSVLWGPLYGYTF.

V usage is TRBV28 and J usage is TRBJ1-4; D unclear. Deletions cut 6 bases from V and 0 bases from J, with 8 bases between. Germline values: CDR1 MDHEN, CDR2 SYDVKM. This CDR3 is built from 14 residues. CDR3 protein: CASSDFATNEKLFF. The CDR3 nucleotides read TGTGCCAGCAGCGACTTCGCAACTAATGAAAAACTGTTTTTT.

The chain is built from TRBV27 and TRBJ1-5; D ambiguous. The V end was cut by 1 base, the J end by 0 bases, with 7 bases between. The CDR3 has 15 amino acids. The germline V gene has CDR1 MNHEY and CDR2 SMNVEV (reference sequence). This chain's CDR3 is CASSLFPFSNQPQHF. CDR3 DNA: TGTGCCAGCAGTTTATTCCCATTTAGCAATCAGCCCCAGCATTTT.

The sample holds one count of this clone. J is TRBJ1-1 and V is TRBV7-8; a possible D gene is TRBD1 (5 bases). Germline V lookup: CDR1 SGHVS, CDR2 FQNEAQ. V was shortened by 3 bases and J by 0 bases, with 8 bases between the two germline ends. The CDR3 extends over 14 amino acids. The CDR3 sequence is CASSFPGLNTEAFF. Written as DNA, the CDR3 is TGTGCCAGCAGCTTCCCAGGGTTGAACACTGAAGCTTTCTTT. The full variable domain, with the rest looked up from reference TRBV7-8 and TRBJ1-1, is GAGVSQSPRYKVAKRGQDVALRCDPISGHVSLFWYQQALGQGPEFLTYFQNEAQLDKSGLPSDRFFAERPEGSVSTLKIQRTQQEDSAVYLCASSFPGLNTEAFFGQGTRLTVV.

The chain uses TRBV27 and TRBJ2-2; 12 nucleotides align to TRBD2. The germline V gene has CDR1 MNHEY and CDR2 SMNVEV (reference sequence). With V trimmed by 5 bases and J by 4 bases, 5 bases remained unmatched. CDR3 size: 16 residues. The CDR3 protein is CASSPGLAGSTGELFF. The CDR3 bases are TGTGCCAGCAGTCCTGGACTAGCGGGAAGCACCGGGGAGCTGTTTTTT.

CDR3 nucleotide sequence: TGTGCCAGCAGCGCTAGCGGGGTGGGGAACACCGGGGAGCTGTTTTTT. This encodes CASSASGVGNTGELFF. The J gene is TRBJ2-2, the V gene TRBV9, with 9 bases that match TRBD2. The CDR3 spans 16 residues. Germline CDR1 and CDR2: SGDLS and YYNGEE. V shed 3 bases, J shed 1 base, and the junction held 4 bases outside the gene matches.

This chain joins TRBV2 and TRBJ2-1; 13 bases map to TRBD2. Germline V lookup: CDR1 SNHLY, CDR2 FYNNEI. This CDR3 contains 19 residues. J was trimmed by 5 bases and V by 4 bases; bases with no gene match: 14. CDR3 DNA sequence: TGTGCCAGCAGTGGTTTAAATGGTAGACTAGCGGGGGGCCACAATGAGCAGTTCTTC. It codes for CASSGLNGRLAGGHNEQFF.

The chain couples TRBV30 to TRBJ2-7; a weak D match, TRBD2 (5 bases). The V gene's germline CDR1 is GTSNPN and CDR2 SVGIG (reference sequence). The CDR3 has 11 residues. Trimming stripped 1 base from V and 6 bases from J, with 7 bases between. CDR3 amino acids: CAWSGETEQYF. The DNA of the CDR3 is TGTGCCTGGAGTGGGGAGACCGAGCAGTACTTC.